The 24 T cell receptor beta chains in this list originate from one sample, sequenced in a study of T-cell memory formation after mild COVID-19 (dated by TCRdb to 2020 to 2023). Library method: 5' RACE. TCRdb records Illumina NovaSeq 6000 as the sequencer. In-frame beta chains were kept once TCRdb had trimmed the public reads at Q25 with fastp and called clones with MiXCR. Rows with one shared CDR3 protein collapse into an entry with the most common genes and DNA. The sample data list around 530,000 distinct CDR3 sequences, and about a fifth of these were observed just once. The top ten constitute roughly 9.1% of the sample. Sequencing was performed on PBMCs or a T cell subset sorted from them (not recorded which). The receptors were sampled from an adult woman who had mild COVID-19 (a few samples of this study predate the infection). The sample titles of this study are shuffled in the database, so cell type and time point are left out; the donor was told from shared clones.

This clonotype was observed at least ten times. The V gene is TRBV19, the J gene TRBJ1-2; 9 bases match TRBD1. This CDR3 has 13 residues. CDR1 is LNHDA, CDR2 SQIVND, per germline (reference sequence). V was clipped by 7 bases and J by 7 bases; unmatched bases: 7. The CDR3 region has the DNA TGTGCCAGTAACCGGGACAGGGTGAGTGGCTACACCTTC. As protein: CASNRDRVSGYTF.

The chain links TRBV6-2 or TRBV6-3 to TRBJ1-1; D unclear. This CDR3 is built from 16 residues. Germline-derived CDR1 and CDR2 are MNHEY and SVGEGT. Trimming cost V 0 bases and J 0 bases, with 11 bases left between them. The CDR3 nucleotides are TGTGCCAGCAGTTACTCACCCCAAGGGCTGAACACTGAAGCTTTCTTT. This gives the protein CASSYSPQGLNTEAFF.

This clonotype was seen a handful of times. The chain carries TRBV5-1 and TRBJ2-3; TRBD2 aligns across 13 bases. The CDR3 spans 18 residues. The germline CDR1 and CDR2 sequences are SGHRS and YFSETQ. With 3 bases clipped from V and 1 base from J, the junction kept 8 bases outside the gene matches. This chain's CDR3 is CASSSVGTSGVRTDTQYF. The CDR3 DNA reads as TGCGCCAGCAGCTCTGTGGGGACTAGCGGGGTCCGCACAGATACGCAGTATTTT. The variable domain in full, with the rest retrieved from reference TRBV5-1 and TRBJ2-3, is KAGVTQTPRYLIKTRGQQVTLSCSPISGHRSVSWYQQTPGQGLQFLFEYFSETQRNKGNFPGRFSGRQFSNSRSEMNVSTLELGDSALYLCASSSVGTSGVRTDTQYFGPGTRLTVL.

J is TRBJ2-1 and V is TRBV11-3; TRBD2 agrees at 16 bases. CDR3 size: 17 residues. J gave up 4 bases and V 4 bases, and 4 bases lay outside the gene matches. Germline loops: CDR1 SGHNT, CDR2 YENEEA. This chain's CDR3 is CASSSGLAGGLYNEQFF. The CDR3 DNA reads as TGTGCCAGCAGCTCGGGACTAGCGGGAGGGCTGTACAATGAGCAGTTCTTC. Full variable domain (rest looked up from reference TRBV11-3 and TRBJ2-1): EAGVVQSPRYKIIEKKQPVAFWCNPISGHNTLYWYLQNLGQGPELLIRYENEEAVDDSQLPKDRFSAERLKGVDSTLKIQPAELGDSAVYLCASSSGLAGGLYNEQFFGPGTRLTVL.

This sequence joins TRBV11-2 and TRBJ1-1; TRBD1 might be the D (5 bases). CDR3 length equals 14 residues. Germline CDR1 is SGHAT and CDR2 is FQNNGV. With 2 bases removed from V and 2 bases from J, the gap between germline ends came to 9 bases. CDR3 residues: CASSLFTGNTEAFF. CDR3 DNA: TGTGCCAGCAGCTTATTTACAGGCAACACTGAAGCTTTCTTT. Full variable domain (outside the CDR3, taken from reference TRBV11-2 and TRBJ1-1): EAGVAQSPRYKIIEKRQSVAFWCNPISGHATLYWYQQILGQGPKLLIQFQNNGVVDDSQLPKDRFSAERLKGVDSTLKIQPAKLEDSAVYLCASSLFTGNTEAFFGQGTRLTVV.

This clonotype was found a few times. The chain links TRBV20-1 to TRBJ2-7; tentative D call: TRBD2 (7 bases). CDR1 is DFQATT and CDR2 is SNEGSKA in the germline V gene (reference sequence). V lost 0 bases to trimming and J lost 9 bases, with 24 bases between them. CDR3 size: 16 residues. The CDR3 loop reads CSARDTGTPSGAWQYF. The CDR3, as DNA: TGCAGTGCTAGAGATACCGGGACACCCAGCGGGGCATGGCAGTACTTC.

This clonotype was found a few times. The genes are TRBV9 and TRBJ2-1, with D possibly matching TRBD2 (6 bases). The germline V gene has CDR1 SGDLS and CDR2 YYNGEE. This CDR3 spans 14 amino acids. The V gene lost 4 bases and the J gene lost 5 bases, with 13 bases spanning the gap. CDR3 in DNA: TGTGCCAGCAGCCCCGGGAGTGCGGACAATGAGCAGTTCTTC. It translates to CASSPGSADNEQFF.

This clonotype was counted only a few times. The rearrangement joins TRBV14 to TRBJ1-1; tentative D call: TRBD1 (6 bases). Trimming removed 4 bases at V and 5 bases at J, with 32 bases between. This CDR3 comprises 20 residues. Looked up from germline, CDR1 is SGHDN and CDR2 is FVKESK. The CDR3 spells CASSRQVPFFLRGNGTEAFF. For the CDR3, the DNA is TGTGCCAGCAGCCGCCAAGTCCCCTTCTTCCTGAGGGGGAACGGGACTGAAGCTTTCTTT.

This clonotype was seen more than once but under ten times. CDR3 sequence reads: CASSLDIRRAPGELFF. The CDR3, as DNA: TGCGCCAGCAGCTTGGATATACGTCGGGCCCCCGGGGAGCTGTTTTTT. The chain joins TRBV5-1 to TRBJ2-2; no clear D gene. Germline assignment: CDR1 SGHRS and CDR2 YFSETQ. The CDR3 consists of 16 residues. Deletions cut 0 bases from V and 6 bases from J, with 15 bases between.

Only a few counts were recorded for this clonotype. V is TRBV5-6 and J is TRBJ2-1, with 9 bases identical to TRBD2. Losses at the gene ends were 3 bases for V and 7 bases for J; bases not matched to a gene: 5. In germline, CDR1 is SGHDT, CDR2 YYEEEE. This CDR3 contains 14 residues. The CDR3, as DNA: TGTGCCAGCAGCTGGGGACTAGCATTGAATGAGCAGTTCTTC. Its protein is CASSWGLALNEQFF.

Only a few counts were recorded for this clonotype. The V call is TRBV7-9, the J call TRBJ2-5; perhaps TRBD2 as D (5 bases). This CDR3 comprises 13 residues. The germline V gene has CDR1 SEHNR and CDR2 FQNEAQ (reference sequence). V lost 5 bases, J lost 3 bases, and 10 bases lay in between. CDR3 loop: CASSPKREETQYF. The CDR3 region has the DNA TGTGCCAGCAGCCCTAAGAGGGAAGAGACCCAGTACTTC. Variable domain in full (rest from reference TRBV7-9 and TRBJ2-5): DTGVSQNPRHKITKRGQNVTFRCDPISEHNRLYWYRQTLGQGPEFLTYFQNEAQLEKSRLLSDRFSAERPKGSFSTLEIQRTEQGDSAMYLCASSPKREETQYFGPGTRLLVL.

Ten or more counts support this clonotype. This chain joins TRBV2 and TRBJ1-1; weak D call: TRBD1 (5 bases). Germline V gene sequence: CDR1 SNHLY, CDR2 FYNNEI. This CDR3 comprises 14 residues. The ends were cut back, 7 bases at V and 0 bases at J, with 12 bases in the middle. CDR3 DNA: TGTGCCAGCAACGCCCAGGGAGTGAACACTGAAGCTTTCTTT. Encoded protein: CASNAQGVNTEAFF.

The chain employs TRBV12-3 or TRBV12-4 and TRBJ1-2, with 7 positions matching TRBD1. The V segment lost 7 bases and the J segment 4 bases; nucleotides outside the gene matches: 3. This CDR3 contains 12 residues. This CDR3 is CASNRGGYGYTF. The CDR3, as DNA: TGTGCCAGCAACAGGGGTGGCTATGGCTACACCTTC.

This rearrangement joins TRBV20-1 to TRBJ2-7; TRBD1 might be the D (7 bases). V lost 5 bases to trimming and J lost 9 bases, with 17 bases between them. The CDR3 covers 12 residues. Germline CDR1 DFQATT, CDR2 SNEGSKA (reference sequence). In nucleotides, the CDR3 is TGCAGTGCTCTTATGCCAGGGGGGACGCAGTACTTC. Its translation: CSALMPGGTQYF.

The table lists this clonotype with a few counts. The CDR3 spells CASSPRTSGGLTYNEQFF. CDR3 DNA sequence: TGCGCCAGCAGCCCGCGGACTAGCGGGGGGCTTACCTACAATGAGCAGTTCTTC. The V call is TRBV5-1, the J call TRBJ2-1; TRBD2 aligns across 14 bases. CDR3 size: 18 residues. With V trimmed by 4 bases and J by 2 bases, 8 bases remained unmatched. Germline loops: CDR1 SGHRS, CDR2 YFSETQ.

This sequence joins TRBV24-1 and TRBJ2-2; 7 bases match TRBD1. Germline lookup yields CDR1 KGHDR and CDR2 SFDVKD. Losses at the gene ends were 10 bases for V and 5 bases for J; bases not matched to a gene: 12. The CDR3 length is 15 residues. The CDR3 sequence is CATESDRVGTGELFF. The CDR3 DNA sequence: TGTGCCACGGAAAGTGACAGGGTGGGGACCGGGGAGCTGTTTTTT.

This clonotype was seen only a few times. The genes are TRBV7-9 and TRBJ2-3; 7 nucleotides align to TRBD1. V gave up 6 bases and J gave up 7 bases; unmatched junction bases: 10. The CDR3 spans 14 residues. CDR1 SEHNR and CDR2 FQNEAQ come from the germline V gene (reference sequence). CDR3 protein: CASRSGGGTNTQYF. For the CDR3, the DNA is TGTGCCAGCAGATCAGGGGGTGGAACGAATACGCAGTATTTT.

The V and J genes are TRBV7-2 and TRBJ1-1; D is undetermined. The germline V gene encodes CDR1 SGHTA and CDR2 FQGNSA. CDR3 length equals 15 residues. Between the trimmed V and J ends, which lost 5 bases and 4 bases, there was a span of 17 bases. Here the CDR3 reads CASSHNTGIVTEAFF. DNA for the CDR3: TGTGCCAGCAGCCATAACACTGGGATAGTCACTGAAGCTTTCTTT.

The chain uses TRBV20-1 and TRBJ1-4, with 10 bases lining up with TRBD1. V shed 3 bases, J shed 10 bases, and the junction held 14 bases outside the gene matches. Germline V CDR1 and CDR2: DFQATT, SNEGSKA (reference sequence). The CDR3 totals 16 residues. CDR3 sequence: CSASVAGQGGKGKLFF. In nucleotides, the CDR3 is TGCAGTGCTAGCGTAGCCGGACAGGGGGGGAAGGGAAAACTGTTTTTT.

This clonotype was observed a handful of times. V gene TRBV5-1 combines with J gene TRBJ1-2; 7 bases line up with TRBD1. The CDR3 runs to 13 residues. V lost 4 bases, J lost 8 bases, and 8 bases stayed unmatched. The germline V gene has CDR1 SGHRS and CDR2 YFSETQ. The CDR3 bases are TGCGCCAGCAGCCGTGACAGGGTAACAGGCTACACCTTC. Amino acid sequence: CASSRDRVTGYTF.

This clonotype has more than one count but fewer than ten. The rearrangement links TRBV18 to TRBJ2-1; D perhaps matches TRBD1 (6 bases). This CDR3 is built from 14 residues. Trimming removed 0 bases at V and 7 bases at J, with 10 bases between. CDR1 and CDR2 (germline): KGHSH, LQKENI. The CDR3 protein is CASSPPAGANEQFF. The CDR3, as DNA: TGTGCCAGCTCACCACCGGCAGGGGCTAATGAGCAGTTCTTC.

At least ten counts were recorded for this clonotype. V is TRBV11-2 and J is TRBJ1-3; tentatively, D is TRBD1 (5 bases). Deletions cut 10 bases from V and 2 bases from J, with 15 bases between. This CDR3 comprises 14 residues. Germline CDR1 is SGHAT and CDR2 is FQNNGV. In DNA, the CDR3 is TGTGCCACCAGACAGTTTCTAACTGGAAACACCATATATTTT. Translated, it gives CATRQFLTGNTIYF.

This clonotype was counted a few times. The genes are TRBV28 and TRBJ1-1; 7 bases are a match to TRBD1. Looked up from germline, CDR1 is MDHEN and CDR2 is SYDVKM. The V and J ends lost 11 bases and 1 base, in that order; junction bases with no gene match: 19. The CDR3 covers 17 residues. Here the CDR3 DNA reads TGTGCCCACAGACTTGGGACAGCCGGAATATCGAACACTGAAGCTTTCTTT. Its translation is CAHRLGTAGISNTEAFF.

This chain joins TRBV24-1 and TRBJ1-5; D remains unclear. Germline V lookup: CDR1 KGHDR, CDR2 SFDVKD. V lost 3 bases to trimming and J lost 5 bases, with 13 bases between them. The CDR3 runs 15 residues. The CDR3 loop reads CATSDNLAGDQPQHF. The CDR3 DNA sequence: TGTGCCACCAGTGATAACTTAGCCGGGGATCAGCCCCAGCATTTT.